The T cell receptor beta chain under discussion was sequenced for a study of vaccination and CD4 T cells after COVID-19. Study context: Samples after vaccination came a median approximately 70 days past dose two, ranging 14 to 241.

Cultured CD4+ T cell DNA underwent sequencing with the Oncomine TCR Beta short-read assay. Genomic DNA was isolated from CD4+ T cells that had been cultured. Each CDR3 protein gets one entry after TCRdb re-called the PCR reads with MiXCR. Among some 5,700 distinct CDR3 sequences, around two fifths were seen once, and the ten largest hold about 35%. This clonotype came up a few times. Its antigen is not known. With 6 bases removed from V and 3 bases from J, the gap between germline ends came to 11 bases. This CDR3 has 13 residues. Germline CDR1 and CDR2: LGHNA and YNFKEQ. Documented treatment: approximately 11-day PBMC culture with coronavirus spike peptide pools or control peptides (ViraFEST assay). Those CD4+ T cells from the unexposed donor predate the COVID-19 pandemic (2011-2018). Peptide pool stimulation in ViraFEST expanded antigen-specific T cells, whose TCRs were then sequenced. General study findings and limits: Analysis of convalescent patients found that 304 of 307 vaccine-specific clones were spike mono-reactive.

The source material was CD4+ T cells from blood, cultured in vitro. This chain connects TRBV4-2 to TRBJ1-2, with D unclear. This receptor was taken from a human donor in good health. In DNA, the CDR3 is TGTGCCAGCAGTGTTAGCCCTGACTATGGCTACACCTTC. Protein sequence: CASSVSPDYGYTF.